This T cell receptor beta chain was recorded in a study of Graves' ophthalmopathy and Graves' hyperthyroidism. This clonotype was found many times. The CDR3 runs 15 residues. The V gene's germline CDR1 is MDHEN and CDR2 SYDVKM. The V and J ends lost 4 bases and 4 bases respectively, with 16 bases between them. RNA served as the template for amplifying TCR beta CDR3 regions. The authors performed first-round RT-PCR with HTBI primers and then a second-round multiplex PCR. TCRdb reanalysed the multiplex PCR reads using MiXCR and keeps one entry per CDR3 protein. The table includes around 400,000 distinct CDR3 sequences, approximately 21% detected once. 7.5 to 10 ml of fresh blood yielded the PBMCs by density gradient.

V is TRBV28 and J is TRBJ1-2, with a possible D match to TRBD1 (5 bases). The clonotype comes from a woman under 30 with stable Graves' hyperthyroidism. The sequenced sample consisted of peripheral blood. The CDR3: CASSSRAHVGYGYTF. The CDR3 DNA follows: TGTGCCAGCAGTTCCAGGGCCCACGTCGGCTATGGCTACACCTTC.